The T cell receptor beta chain described here comes from a study of CD8 T cells in Susac syndrome. The RNA input was 0.5 to 1 ug, and it was reverse transcribed with random hexamers. TCRdb passed the immunoSEQ multiplex PCR reads through MiXCR, listing each CDR3 protein once. The data show some 52,000 distinct CDR3 sequences, about 92% seen once. The ends were cut back, 5 bases at V and 3 bases at J, with 17 bases in the middle. The CDR3 extends over 15 amino acids. From germline, CDR1 is MNHEY and CDR2 SVGAGI. FACS enriched CD8+ TEMRA cells, while bulk CD8+ and CD4+ were negatively isolated. The material sequenced was CD8+ T cells from PBMCs. The V gene is TRBV6-5, the J gene TRBJ2-7, with D unclear. The source is a human donor with multiple sclerosis. CDR3 protein: CASSPRVAAYYEQYF. For the CDR3, the DNA is TGTGCCAGCAGTCCCCGGGTGGCGGCTTACTACGAGCAGTACTTC.